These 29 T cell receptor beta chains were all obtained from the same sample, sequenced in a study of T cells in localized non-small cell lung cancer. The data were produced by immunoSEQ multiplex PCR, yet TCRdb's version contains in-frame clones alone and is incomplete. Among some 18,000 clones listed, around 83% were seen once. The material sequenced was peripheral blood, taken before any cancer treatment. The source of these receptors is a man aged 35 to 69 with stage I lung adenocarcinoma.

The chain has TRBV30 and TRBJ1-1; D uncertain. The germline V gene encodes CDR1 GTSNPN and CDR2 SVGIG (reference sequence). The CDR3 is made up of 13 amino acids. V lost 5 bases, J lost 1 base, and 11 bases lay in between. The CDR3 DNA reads TGTGCCTGGGTACGGGTCCCGAACACTGAAGCTTTCTTT. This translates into CAWVRVPNTEAFF.

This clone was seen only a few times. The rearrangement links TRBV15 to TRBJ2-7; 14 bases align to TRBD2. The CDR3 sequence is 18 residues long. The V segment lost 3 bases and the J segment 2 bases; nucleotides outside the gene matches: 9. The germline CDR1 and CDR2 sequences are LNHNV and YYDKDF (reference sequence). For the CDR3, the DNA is TGTGCCACCAGCAGGGGACTAGCGGGAGTGGGATCGCCCTACGAGCAGTACTTC. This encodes CATSRGLAGVGSPYEQYF.

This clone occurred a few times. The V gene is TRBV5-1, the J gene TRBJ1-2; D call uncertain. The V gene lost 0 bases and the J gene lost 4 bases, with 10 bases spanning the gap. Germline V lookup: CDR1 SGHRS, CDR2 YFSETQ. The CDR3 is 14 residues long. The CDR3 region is CASSLGQETYGYTF. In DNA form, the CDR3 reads TGCGCCAGCAGCTTGGGGCAGGAGACCTATGGCTACACCTTC.

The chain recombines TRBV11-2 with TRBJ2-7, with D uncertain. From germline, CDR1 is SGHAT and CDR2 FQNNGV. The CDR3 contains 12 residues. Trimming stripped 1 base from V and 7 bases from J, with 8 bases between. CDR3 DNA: TGTGCCAGCAGCTTAGTGGCGGTGGAGCAGTACTTC. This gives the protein CASSLVAVEQYF.

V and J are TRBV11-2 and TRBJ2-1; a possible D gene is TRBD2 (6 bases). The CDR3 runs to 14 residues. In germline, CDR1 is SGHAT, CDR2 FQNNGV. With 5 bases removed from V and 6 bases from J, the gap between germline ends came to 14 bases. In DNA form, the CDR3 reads TGTGCCAGCAGCCCCGAACGACTAGGCAATGAGCAGTTCTTC. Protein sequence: CASSPERLGNEQFF.

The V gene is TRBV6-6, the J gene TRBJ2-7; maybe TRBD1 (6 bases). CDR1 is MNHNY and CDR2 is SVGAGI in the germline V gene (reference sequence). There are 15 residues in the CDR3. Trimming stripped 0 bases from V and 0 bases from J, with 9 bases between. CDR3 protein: CASSYSTGVSYEQYF. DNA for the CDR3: TGTGCCAGCAGTTACTCGACAGGAGTCTCCTACGAGCAGTACTTC.

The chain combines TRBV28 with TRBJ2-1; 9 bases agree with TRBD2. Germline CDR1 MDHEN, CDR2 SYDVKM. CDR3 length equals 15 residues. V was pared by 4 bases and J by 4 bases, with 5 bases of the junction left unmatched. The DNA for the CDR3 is TGTGCCAGCAGTTCCCGGCTAGCGGGGTACAATGAGCAGTTCTTC. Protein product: CASSSRLAGYNEQFF.

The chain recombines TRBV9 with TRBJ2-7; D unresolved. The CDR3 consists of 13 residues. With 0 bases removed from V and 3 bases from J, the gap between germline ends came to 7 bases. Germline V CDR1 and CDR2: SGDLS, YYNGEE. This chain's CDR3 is CASSVGDGYEQYF. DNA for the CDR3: TGTGCCAGCAGCGTAGGCGACGGCTACGAGCAGTACTTC.

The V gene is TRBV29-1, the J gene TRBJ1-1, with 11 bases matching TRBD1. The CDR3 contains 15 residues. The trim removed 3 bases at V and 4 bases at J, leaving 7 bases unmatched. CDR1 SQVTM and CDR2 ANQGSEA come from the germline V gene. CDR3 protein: CSVEGTGGRSTEAFF. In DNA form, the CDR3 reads TGCAGCGTTGAGGGGACAGGGGGGAGGAGCACTGAAGCTTTCTTT. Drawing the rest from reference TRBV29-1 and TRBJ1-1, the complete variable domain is SAVISQKPSRDICQRGTSLTIQCQVDSQVTMMFWYRQQPGQSLTLIATANQGSEATYESGFVIDKFPISRPNLTFSTLTVSNMSPEDSSIYLCSVEGTGGRSTEAFFGQGTRLTVV.

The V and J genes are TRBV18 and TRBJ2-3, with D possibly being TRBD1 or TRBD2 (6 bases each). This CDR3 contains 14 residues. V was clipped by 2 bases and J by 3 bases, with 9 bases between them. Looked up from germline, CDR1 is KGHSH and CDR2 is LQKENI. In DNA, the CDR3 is TGTGCCAGCTCACCATGGGGGGCAACAGATACGCAGTATTTT. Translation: CASSPWGATDTQYF.

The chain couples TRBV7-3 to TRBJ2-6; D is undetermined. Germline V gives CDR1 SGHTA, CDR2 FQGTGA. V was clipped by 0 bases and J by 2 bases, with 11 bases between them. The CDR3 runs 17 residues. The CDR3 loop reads CASSLTAGGTGANVLTF. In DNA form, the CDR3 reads TGTGCCAGCAGCTTAACGGCAGGTGGGACTGGGGCCAACGTCCTGACTTTC.

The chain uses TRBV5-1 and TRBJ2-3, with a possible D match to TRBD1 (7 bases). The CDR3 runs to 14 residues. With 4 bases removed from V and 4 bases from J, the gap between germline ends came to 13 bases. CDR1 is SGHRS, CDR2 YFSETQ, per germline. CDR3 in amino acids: CASSADREADTQYF. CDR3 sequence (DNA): TGCGCCAGCAGCGCAGACAGGGAGGCAGATACGCAGTATTTT.

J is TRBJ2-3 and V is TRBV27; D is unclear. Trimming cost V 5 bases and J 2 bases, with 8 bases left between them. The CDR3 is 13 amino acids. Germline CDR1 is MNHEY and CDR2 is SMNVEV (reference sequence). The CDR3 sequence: CASSEVFTDTQYF. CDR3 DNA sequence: TGTGCCAGCAGTGAAGTCTTCACAGATACGCAGTATTTT.

This CDR3 is CASSLGYGVLEGTEAFF. The CDR3 bases are TGTGCCAGCAGCTTAGGCTATGGGGTCCTGGAGGGCACTGAAGCTTTCTTT. V is TRBV7-9 and J is TRBJ1-1; D is unclear. V lost 1 base and J 4 bases, leaving 19 bases between the germline ends. The CDR3 runs 17 residues. Germline CDR1 and CDR2: SEHNR and FQNEAQ (reference sequence).

The DNA of the CDR3 is TGTGCCAGCAGCTCCCGGACAGGTTGGAACACTGAAGCTTTCTTT. The encoded protein is CASSSRTGWNTEAFF. The genes are TRBV11-2 and TRBJ1-1, with TRBD1 identical over 7 bases. Trimming removed 4 bases from V and 1 base from J; junction bases left unmatched: 6. Per the germline V gene, CDR1 is SGHAT and CDR2 is FQNNGV. The CDR3 length is 15 residues.

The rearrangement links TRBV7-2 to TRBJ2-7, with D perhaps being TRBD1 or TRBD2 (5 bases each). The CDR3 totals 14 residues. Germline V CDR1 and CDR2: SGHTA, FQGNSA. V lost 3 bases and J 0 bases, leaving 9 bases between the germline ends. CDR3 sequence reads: CASSLSGTSYEQYF. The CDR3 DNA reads TGTGCCAGCAGCTTGTCCGGGACCTCCTACGAGCAGTACTTC.

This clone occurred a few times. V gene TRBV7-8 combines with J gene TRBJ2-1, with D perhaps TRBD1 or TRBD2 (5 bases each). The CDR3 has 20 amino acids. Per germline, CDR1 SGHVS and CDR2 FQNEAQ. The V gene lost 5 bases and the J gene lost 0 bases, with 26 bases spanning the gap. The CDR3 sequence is CASSDPRGYKGISSYNEQFF. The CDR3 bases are TGTGCCAGCAGCGACCCTCGGGGCTATAAGGGGATTAGCTCCTACAATGAGCAGTTCTTC.

CDR3 region: CSVEDPDSTYEQYF. CDR3 nucleotide sequence: TGCAGCGTTGAAGATCCGGACAGTACCTACGAGCAGTACTTC. The V gene is TRBV29-1, the J gene TRBJ2-7; possibly TRBD1 for D (6 bases). Germline assignment: CDR1 SQVTM and CDR2 ANQGSEA. V dropped 0 bases and J dropped 2 bases, with 11 bases sitting between them. The CDR3 is made up of 14 amino acids.

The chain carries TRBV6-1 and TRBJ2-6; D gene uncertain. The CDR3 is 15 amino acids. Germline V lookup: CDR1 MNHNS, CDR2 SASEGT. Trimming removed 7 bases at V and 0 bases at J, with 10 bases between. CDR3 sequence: CASNRKSSGANVLTF. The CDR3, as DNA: TGTGCCAGCAACCGCAAGTCCTCTGGGGCCAACGTCCTGACTTTC.

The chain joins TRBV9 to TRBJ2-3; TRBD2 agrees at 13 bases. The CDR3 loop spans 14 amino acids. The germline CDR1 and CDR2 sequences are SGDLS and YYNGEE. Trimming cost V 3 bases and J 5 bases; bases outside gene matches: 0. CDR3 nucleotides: TGTGCCAGCAGCGGGACTAGCGGGAGAGATACGCAGTATTTT. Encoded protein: CASSGTSGRDTQYF.

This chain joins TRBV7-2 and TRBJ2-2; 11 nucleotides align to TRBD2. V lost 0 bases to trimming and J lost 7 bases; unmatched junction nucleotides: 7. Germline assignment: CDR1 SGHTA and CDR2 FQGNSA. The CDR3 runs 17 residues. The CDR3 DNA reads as TGTGCCAGCAGCTTAGCCATTAGCGGGGGGGCTGACGGGGAGCTGTTTTTT. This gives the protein CASSLAISGGADGELFF.

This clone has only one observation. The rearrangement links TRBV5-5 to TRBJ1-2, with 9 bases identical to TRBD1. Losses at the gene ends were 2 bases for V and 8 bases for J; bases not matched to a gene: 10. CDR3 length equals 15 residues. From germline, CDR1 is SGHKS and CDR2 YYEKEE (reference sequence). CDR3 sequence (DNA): TGTGCCAGCAGCTTTGACCCGGGACAGGGACGGGGCTACACCTTC. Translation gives CASSFDPGQGRGYTF.

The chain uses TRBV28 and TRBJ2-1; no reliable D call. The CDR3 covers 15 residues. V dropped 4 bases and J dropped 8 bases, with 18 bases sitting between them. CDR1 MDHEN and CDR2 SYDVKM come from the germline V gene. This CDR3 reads CASSSLGSTLDEQFF. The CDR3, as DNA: TGTGCCAGCAGTTCCCTTGGATCGACATTGGATGAGCAGTTCTTC.

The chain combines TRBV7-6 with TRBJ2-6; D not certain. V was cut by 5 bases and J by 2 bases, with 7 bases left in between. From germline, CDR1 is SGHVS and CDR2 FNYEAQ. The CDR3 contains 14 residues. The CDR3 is CASSLSPGANVLTF. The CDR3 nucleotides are TGTGCCAGCAGCCTTTCCCCTGGGGCCAACGTCCTGACTTTC.

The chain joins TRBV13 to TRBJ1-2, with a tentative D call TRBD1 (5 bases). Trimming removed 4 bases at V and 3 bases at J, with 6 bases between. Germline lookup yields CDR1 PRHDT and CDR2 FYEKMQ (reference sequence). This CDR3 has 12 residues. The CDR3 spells CASSSGYYGYTF. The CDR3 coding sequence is TGTGCCAGCAGCTCAGGGTACTATGGCTACACCTTC.

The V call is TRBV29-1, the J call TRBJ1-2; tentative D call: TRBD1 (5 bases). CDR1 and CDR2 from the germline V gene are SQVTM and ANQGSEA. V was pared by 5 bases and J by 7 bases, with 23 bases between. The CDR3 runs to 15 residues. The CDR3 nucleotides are TGCAGCGTTTTGGGCAGGGCCACCAGAGATCGTGGCTACACCTTC. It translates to CSVLGRATRDRGYTF.

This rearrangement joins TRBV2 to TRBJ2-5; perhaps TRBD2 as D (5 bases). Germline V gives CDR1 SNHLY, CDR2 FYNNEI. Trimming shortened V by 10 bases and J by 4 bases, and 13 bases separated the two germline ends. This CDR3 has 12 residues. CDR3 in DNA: TGTGCCATCCCCCGGGGAGCAGAGACCCAGTACTTC. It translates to CAIPRGAETQYF.

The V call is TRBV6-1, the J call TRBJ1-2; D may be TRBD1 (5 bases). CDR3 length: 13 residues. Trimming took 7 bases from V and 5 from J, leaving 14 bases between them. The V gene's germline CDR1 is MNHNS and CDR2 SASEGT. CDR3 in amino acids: CASIDGGSYGYTF. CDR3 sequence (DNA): TGTGCCAGCATCGATGGGGGGTCTTATGGCTACACCTTC.

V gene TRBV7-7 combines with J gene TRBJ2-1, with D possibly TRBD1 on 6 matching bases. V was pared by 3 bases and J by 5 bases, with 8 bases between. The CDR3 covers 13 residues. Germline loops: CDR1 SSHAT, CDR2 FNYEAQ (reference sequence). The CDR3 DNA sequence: TGTGCCAGCAGCTTGACAGGAAACAATGAGCAGTTCTTC. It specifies CASSLTGNNEQFF. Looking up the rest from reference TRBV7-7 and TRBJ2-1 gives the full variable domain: GAGVSQSPRYKVTKRGQDVTLRCDPISSHATLYWYQQALGQGPEFLTYFNYEAQPDKSGLPSDRFSAERPEGSISTLTIQRTEQRDSAMYRCASSLTGNNEQFFGPGTRLTVL.